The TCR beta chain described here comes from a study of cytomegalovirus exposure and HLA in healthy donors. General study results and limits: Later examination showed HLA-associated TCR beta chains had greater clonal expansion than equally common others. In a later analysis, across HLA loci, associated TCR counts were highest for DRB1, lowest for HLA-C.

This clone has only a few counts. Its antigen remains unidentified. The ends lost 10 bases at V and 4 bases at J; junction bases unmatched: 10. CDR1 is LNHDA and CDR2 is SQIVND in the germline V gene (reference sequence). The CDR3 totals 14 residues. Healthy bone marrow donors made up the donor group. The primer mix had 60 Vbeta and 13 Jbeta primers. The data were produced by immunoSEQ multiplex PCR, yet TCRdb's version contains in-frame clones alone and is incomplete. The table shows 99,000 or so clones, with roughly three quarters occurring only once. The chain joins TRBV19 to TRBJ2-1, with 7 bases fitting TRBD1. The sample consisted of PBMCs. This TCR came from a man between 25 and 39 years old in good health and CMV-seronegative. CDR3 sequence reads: CATTKGAGYNEQFF. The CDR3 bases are TGTGCCACAACCAAGGGGGCAGGTTACAATGAGCAGTTCTTC.